This is a list of T cell receptor beta chains from one sample in a study of naive and memory T cell subsets. TCRdb re-analysed the 5' RACE reads in MiXCR, keeping a single row per CDR3 protein. Altogether 56,000 or so distinct CDR3 sequences are present, approximately 8% being singletons, with the ten largest covering over 8%. These TCRs come from a female donor in good health. Both conserved end residues are part of each CDR3. D genes are given only for firm matches. The size entry is marked missing in some rows and otherwise reads once, few, many or a size class.

size	V	D	J	CDR3	DNA
.	TRBV28	.	TRBJ2-5	CASRAGSEETQYF	TGTGCCAGCCGGGCGGGATCCGAGGAGACCCAGTACTTC
.	TRBV6-2/TRBV6-3	.	TRBJ2-2	CATDGGQTANTGELFF	TGTGCCACCGACGGGGGACAGACGGCGAACACCGGGGAGCTGTTTTTT
few	TRBV20-1	.	TRBJ1-1	CSAREFMNTEAFF	TGCAGTGCTAGAGAGTTCATGAACACTGAAGCTTTCTTT
few	TRBV6-2/TRBV6-3	.	TRBJ2-1	CASRFAGVVQFF	TGTGCCAGCAGATTTGCAGGAGTCGTGCAGTTCTTC
.	TRBV4-2	TRBD2	TRBJ2-7	CASSQRLAGSSYEQYF	TGTGCCAGCAGCCAGAGACTAGCGGGGAGCTCCTACGAGCAGTACTTC
.	TRBV21-1	.	TRBJ1-5	CASSLRQGKSNQPQHF	TGTGCCAGCAGCCTGCGACAGGGGAAAAGCAATCAGCCCCAGCATTTT
.	TRBV12-3/TRBV12-4	TRBD2	TRBJ2-1	CASRQISGGGIDPFF	TGTGCCAGCAGACAAATTAGCGGGGGGGGTATCGATCCGTTCTTC
.	TRBV18	.	TRBJ2-3	CASSLQISGISTDTQYF	TGTGCCAGCTCACTACAAATATCGGGGATCAGCACAGATACGCAGTATTTT
once	TRBV7-9	TRBD2	TRBJ2-1	CASSTGPGTSGGPSYNEQFF	TGTGCCAGCAGCACGGGGCCCGGGACTAGCGGGGGCCCTTCCTACAATGAGCAGTTCTTC
many	TRBV7-2	.	TRBJ2-1	CASSLTGVRGNEQFF	TGTGCCAGCAGCTTAACCGGGGTTAGAGGGAATGAGCAGTTCTTC